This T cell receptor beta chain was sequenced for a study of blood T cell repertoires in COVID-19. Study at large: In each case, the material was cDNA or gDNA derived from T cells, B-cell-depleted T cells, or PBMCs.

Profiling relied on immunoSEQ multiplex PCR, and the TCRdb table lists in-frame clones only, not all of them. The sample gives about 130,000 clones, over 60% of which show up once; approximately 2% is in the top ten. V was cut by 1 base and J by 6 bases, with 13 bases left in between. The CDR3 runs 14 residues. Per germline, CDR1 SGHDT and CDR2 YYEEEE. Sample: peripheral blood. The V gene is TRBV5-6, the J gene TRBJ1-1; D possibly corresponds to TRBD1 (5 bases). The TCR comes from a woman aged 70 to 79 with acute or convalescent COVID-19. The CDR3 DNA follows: TGTGCCAGCAGCTTGCGGCAGGGAGGCGCTGAAGCTTTCTTT. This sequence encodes CASSLRQGGAEAFF.